This is a list of T cell receptor beta chains from one sample in a study of OX40 agonist ivuxolimab in advanced cancers. TCRdb keeps only in-frame clones here, not all; method: immunoSEQ multiplex PCR. This table has over 10,000 clones, 80% to 90% appearing once. Material: CD4+ or CD8+ T cells sorted from blood, obtained in a trial of the OX40 agonist ivuxolimab. These TCRs come from an adult with an advanced solid tumor such as melanoma, head and neck, liver or kidney cancer. Each CDR3 is given with its conserved first and last residue. A D gene is named only where the DNA matches it firmly. A clone size is listed for some rows: how often the clone was seen (once, few, many), or a class if it is expanded.

TRBV2,TRBD1,NA,TRBJ1-1,TGTGCCAGCAGTGAAGCGCTTCGATCATGGACAGGGGGCACTGAAGCTTTCTTT,CASSEALRSWTGGTEAFF
TRBV27,NA,NA,TRBJ2-7,TGTGCCAGCAGCAGCGGACAGAGGTATCCCTACGAGCAGTACTTC,CASSSGQRYPYEQYF
TRBV28,NA,NA,TRBJ1-3,TGTGCCAGCAGTCCCGGAAACACCATATATTTT,CASSPGNTIYF
TRBV28,NA,NA,TRBJ2-5,TGTGCCAGCAGCCCCTTGAGGGAACTACAAGAGACCCAGTACTTC,CASSPLRELQETQYF
TRBV4-3,NA,NA,TRBJ2-7,TGCGCCAGCAGCCAAGTTTGGGAGAGCTCCTACGAGCAGTACTTC,CASSQVWESSYEQYF
TRBV27,NA,NA,TRBJ2-7,TGTGCCAGCAGACCCAACAGGGCCGCCTCCTACGAGCAGTACTTC,CASRPNRAASYEQYF
TRBV25-1,TRBD1,NA,TRBJ2-1,TGTGCCAGCAGCCCAAGGGCAGGGGGTGACAATGAGCAGTTCTTC,CASSPRAGGDNEQFF
TRBV7-8,TRBD1,NA,TRBJ2-7,TGTGCCAGCAGCGCATGGGACAGATCCTACGAGCAGTACTTC,CASSAWDRSYEQYF
TRBV6-5,NA,NA,TRBJ2-7,TGTGCCAGCAGTTACTCCGCGGGGGCATGGGGGTACGAGCAGTACTTC,CASSYSAGAWGYEQYF
TRBV5-1,NA,NA,TRBJ2-5,TGCGCCAGCAGCTTGGCTCGTGGGGGCCTGGGCGAAGAGACCCAGTACTTC,CASSLARGGLGEETQYF
TRBV28,NA,few,TRBJ1-1,TGTGCCAGCAGTTTAAGCGGGTTTGGAACTGAAGCTTTCTTT,CASSLSGFGTEAFF
TRBV9,NA,NA,TRBJ2-2,TGTGCCAGCAGCGTAGCGGGCATAAACACCGGGGAGCTGTTTTTT,CASSVAGINTGELFF
TRBV11-2,NA,few,TRBJ2-3,TGTGCCAGCAGCGGCGGGCTGGGAGCAGATACGCAGTATTTT,CASSGGLGADTQYF
TRBV6-5,NA,NA,TRBJ2-2,TGTGCCAGCAGTTACTACAAGCCGAACACCGGGGAGCTGTTTTTT,CASSYYKPNTGELFF
TRBV27,NA,NA,TRBJ2-1,TGTGCCAGCAGTTTGGGTTCCTACAATGAGCAGTTCTTC,CASSLGSYNEQFF
TRBV9,NA,NA,TRBJ2-1,TGTGCCAGCAGCGGGACAAACTACAATGAGCAGTTCTTC,CASSGTNYNEQFF
TRBV28,NA,NA,TRBJ2-2,TGTGCCAGCAGACCTACCGACAGGAACACCGGGGAGCTGTTTTTT,CASRPTDRNTGELFF
TRBV11-3,NA,NA,TRBJ2-7,TGTGCCAGCAGCTCCGGGGGAGGTGGGAAGGCGGGGGAGCAGTACTTC,CASSSGGGGKAGEQYF
TRBV13,TRBD2,few,TRBJ2-3,TGTGCCAGCAGCTTAGACGGTCCCTTAGCGGGAGGAGTTGCAGATACGCAGTATTTT,CASSLDGPLAGGVADTQYF
TRBV6-1,NA,NA,TRBJ2-1,TGTGCCAGCAGTGTTCTAGGGAATGAGCAGTTCTTC,CASSVLGNEQFF
TRBV29-1,TRBD2,NA,TRBJ2-1,TGCAGCGTTCTAGCGGGGAGCTCCTACAATGAGCAGTTCTTC,CSVLAGSSYNEQFF
TRBV4-1,TRBD2,NA,TRBJ2-4,TGCGCCAGCAGCCAAGTCTATAGCGGGAGTGGGTCCAAAAACATTCAGTACTTC,CASSQVYSGSGSKNIQYF
TRBV4-3,TRBD2,NA,TRBJ2-1,TGCGCCAGCAGCCAAGAGGTAGCGGGAGGGCCGGTCCTTCGGGGCAATGAGCAGTTCTTC,CASSQEVAGGPVLRGNEQFF
TRBV9,NA,NA,TRBJ1-3,TGTGCCAGCAGCGTAGGAAACTCTGGAAACACCATATATTTT,CASSVGNSGNTIYF
TRBV5-5,TRBD2,few,TRBJ2-2,TGTGCCAGCAGCTTGTTTGCGGGAGGTACCGGGGAGCTGTTTTTT,CASSLFAGGTGELFF
TRBV6-1,NA,once,TRBJ1-1,TGTGCCAGCAGTGAAGCGAACAGGCATAACACTGAAGCTTTCTTT,CASSEANRHNTEAFF
TRBV5-4,TRBD1,NA,TRBJ1-4,TGTGCCAGCAGCCAACGGACAGGAATAAGGGAAAAACTGTTTTTT,CASSQRTGIREKLFF
TRBV19,TRBD1,NA,TRBJ2-1,TGTGCCAGTAGTGATCAGGGACAGGGCTACAATGAGCAGTTCTTC,CASSDQGQGYNEQFF
TRBV15,NA,once,TRBJ1-5,TGTGCCACCAGCAGAGATTCCCTCGAGCCCCAGCATTTT,CATSRDSLEPQHF